This T cell receptor beta chain derives from a study of cytomegalovirus exposure and HLA in healthy donors. Study-level background: There were under 130 million unique TCR beta sequences, drawn from approximately 180 million T cells, in an earlier analysis. There were approximately 80 million unique TCRs (from HLA-typed donors) in an early data release. Study-wide findings and caveats: In vitro work confirmed that a few CMV-associated chains recognize CMV antigens.

Details on this clone: Its specificity is unknown.

The V gene end was trimmed by 1 base and the J gene end by 7 bases; junction bases not matched to a gene: 11. This CDR3 spans 17 amino acids. The germline V gene has CDR1 SEHNR and CDR2 FQNEAQ (reference sequence). The PCR employed 60 Vbeta primers together with 13 Jbeta primers. TCRdb's copy holds only in-frame clones and misses some; the assay was immunoSEQ multiplex PCR. The sample has over 150,000 clones; approximately 74% are singletons. Sampled while nominally healthy, donors likely had unrecorded immune exposures. This TCR was sampled from a woman in her twenties or thirties in good health and CMV-seronegative. The V and J genes are TRBV7-9 and TRBJ2-3; 10 nucleotides align to TRBD2. Sequenced: PBMCs. CDR3 residues: CASSLDLSGRAAYTQYF. CDR3 in DNA: TGTGCCAGCAGCTTAGATCTCAGCGGGAGGGCCGCATATACGCAGTATTTT.